Presented here are 8 T cell receptor beta chains from one specimen sequenced in a study of blood T cell repertoires in COVID-19. Data came from immunoSEQ multiplex PCR; TCRdb stores just in-frame clones and leaves some out. The sample contains under 40,000 clones, 80% to 90% of which appear only once. Sequenced: peripheral blood. The receptors were sampled from a woman older than 75 with active or convalescent COVID-19.

The V gene is TRBV11-1, the J gene TRBJ2-1; 7 bases agree with TRBD2. V trimming: 5 bases; J trimming: 5 bases; junction bases outside the gene matches: 6. Per the germline V gene, CDR1 is SGHAT and CDR2 is FQDESV (reference sequence). This CDR3 contains 14 residues. The CDR3 region has the DNA TGTGCCAGCAGCCCGAGGGCGGGGGACAATGAGCAGTTCTTC. Protein product: CASSPRAGDNEQFF.

The chain recombines TRBV5-1 with TRBJ2-2; D might be TRBD2 (5 bases). V lost 2 bases to trimming and J lost 1 base, with 6 bases between them. Per germline, CDR1 SGHRS and CDR2 YFSETQ. The CDR3 is made up of 14 amino acids. The CDR3 DNA follows: TGCGCCAGCAGCTTAGGGAGGAACACCGGGGAGCTGTTTTTT. Its protein is CASSLGRNTGELFF.

The V call is TRBV28, the J call TRBJ2-5; weak D call: TRBD2 (6 bases). Germline CDR1 is MDHEN and CDR2 is SYDVKM. Trimming removed 10 bases at V and 4 bases at J, with 19 bases between. This CDR3 spans 14 amino acids. The CDR3 nucleotides are TGTGCCACCGCCGAAGGGGTCGGGGGAGAGACCCAGTACTTC. It codes for CATAEGVGGETQYF.

V is TRBV9 and J is TRBJ2-1; 8 positions match TRBD2. This CDR3 contains 17 residues. Germline-derived CDR1 and CDR2 are SGDLS and YYNGEE. Trimming at V came to 4 bases and at J to 0 bases, leaving 9 bases not matched to a gene. The chain's CDR3 is CASSLSGTSSSYNEQFF. In nucleotides, the CDR3 is TGTGCCAGCAGCCTTAGCGGGACCTCGAGCTCCTACAATGAGCAGTTCTTC.

The J gene is TRBJ1-5, the V gene TRBV19; D gene unclear. This CDR3 has 14 residues. Trimming took 7 bases from V and 2 from J, leaving 12 bases between them. Germline-derived CDR1 and CDR2 are LNHDA and SQIVND (reference sequence). This CDR3 reads CASTNGGGNQPQHF. CDR3 DNA sequence: TGTGCCAGTACTAACGGAGGAGGCAATCAGCCCCAGCATTTT.

The sample holds one count of this clone. The V and J genes are TRBV3-1 (or the pseudogene TRBV3-2) and TRBJ2-2; TRBD1 might be the D (6 bases). The CDR3 sequence is 15 residues long. V was trimmed by 4 bases and J by 3 bases, leaving 12 bases between them. Germline V gene sequence: CDR1 LGHDT, CDR2 YNNKEL (reference sequence). CDR3: CASSLGQTYTGELFF. CDR3 bases: TGTGCCAGCAGCCTGGGACAAACCTACACCGGGGAGCTGTTTTTT.

This chain joins TRBV24-1 and TRBJ1-5, with a weak D call TRBD1 (5 bases). Trimming left V 9 bases short and J 7 bases short, with 12 bases between. The CDR3 runs to 12 residues. Germline V lookup: CDR1 KGHDR, CDR2 SFDVKD. CDR3 in DNA: TGTGCCACCGGGGGGACCAACCAGCCCCAGCATTTT. Amino acid sequence: CATGGTNQPQHF.

The V and J genes are TRBV24-1 and TRBJ2-7; 9 positions agree with TRBD2. V gave up 5 bases and J gave up 4 bases; unmatched junction bases: 11. The CDR3 consists of 16 residues. Germline V gene sequence: CDR1 KGHDR, CDR2 SFDVKD. This chain's CDR3 is CATSVIRLAEGYEQYF. The CDR3 nucleotides read TGTGCCACCAGTGTAATCAGACTAGCGGAGGGATACGAGCAGTACTTC.